These 10 T cell receptor beta chains were all obtained from the same sample, sequenced in a study of blood T cell repertoires in COVID-19. The protocol was immunoSEQ multiplex PCR, while the TCRdb copy is restricted to in-frame clones and leaves out a portion. The table records roughly 69,000 clones, roughly 80% of them present only once. The sequenced sample was peripheral blood. Receptors originate from a man aged 45-65 years with COVID-19, enrolled during active disease.

The genes are TRBV4-1 and TRBJ1-6; D not certain. V was pared by 4 bases and J by 9 bases, with 19 bases between. CDR1 is MGHRA and CDR2 is YSYEKL in the germline V gene. There are 16 residues in the CDR3. The CDR3 region is CASSPRILGTISPLHF. CDR3 coding DNA: TGCGCCAGCAGCCCCCGCATCCTAGGAACCATTTCACCCCTCCACTTT.

The V gene is TRBV4-2, the J gene TRBJ1-6; 8 nucleotides line up with TRBD1. V lost 4 bases, J lost 7 bases, and 6 bases stayed unmatched. The germline V gene encodes CDR1 LGHNA and CDR2 YNFKEQ. The CDR3 extends over 15 amino acids. CDR3 sequence: CASSLAGQENSPLHF. For the CDR3, the DNA is TGTGCCAGCAGCCTTGCGGGACAGGAGAATTCACCCCTCCACTTT.

The chain carries TRBV6-5 and TRBJ1-2; weak D call: TRBD1 (6 bases). This CDR3 spans 13 amino acids. Germline CDR1 is MNHEY and CDR2 is SVGAGI. Trimming removed 6 bases at V and 3 bases at J, with 11 bases between. The CDR3 coding sequence is TGTGCCAGCAGCCTTACAGGGTACTATGGCTACACCTTC. It translates to CASSLTGYYGYTF.

CDR3 sequence: CASSHPTGGRTEAFF. DNA for the CDR3: TGCGCCAGCAGCCATCCGACAGGGGGAAGAACTGAAGCTTTCTTT. The chain joins TRBV4-3 to TRBJ1-1, with 9 positions matching TRBD1. Germline CDR1 LGHNA, CDR2 YSLEER. With 3 bases clipped from V and 5 bases from J, the junction kept 7 bases outside the gene matches. The CDR3 sequence is 15 residues long.

This clone was detected once. The chain is built from TRBV10-3 and TRBJ1-2; D is undetermined. The CDR3 has 13 amino acids. Germline CDR1 ENHRY, CDR2 SYGVKD. Trimming cost V 2 bases and J 1 base, with 5 bases left between them. Here the CDR3 DNA reads TGTGCCATCAGTGAGAAGAGTAACTATGGCTACACCTTC. Translated, it gives CAISEKSNYGYTF.

The chain has TRBV7-9 and TRBJ1-1; TRBD1 matches 10 bases. The CDR3 totals 17 residues. CDR1 is SEHNR, CDR2 FQNEAQ, per germline (reference sequence). V dropped 8 bases and J dropped 6; count of bases not matched to a gene: 18. The CDR3, as DNA: TGTGCCAGCTGGCCCGCCGGGACAGGGGTTATTAATCCTGAAGCTTTCTTT. Translated, it gives CASWPAGTGVINPEAFF.

This clone was detected once. The V gene is TRBV5-1, the J gene TRBJ1-6; D possibly corresponds to TRBD1 (5 bases). Germline assignment: CDR1 SGHRS and CDR2 YFSETQ. Trimming pared 5 bases from V and 0 bases from J, leaving 9 bases between. This CDR3 has 15 residues. The CDR3 sequence: CASRQESSYNSPLHF. The CDR3 region has the DNA TGCGCCAGCAGACAGGAGAGCTCCTATAATTCACCCCTCCACTTT.

Concerning this clone itself: Germline and junction disagree at one end, which may indicate a read error. The rearrangement links TRBV6-2 or TRBV6-3 to TRBJ1-5; no reliable D call. The CDR3 contains 15 residues. CDR1 and CDR2 from the germline V gene are MNHEY and SVGEGT. The CDR3 nucleotides are TGTGCCAGCAGCTACTCGCCAGATAGCAATCAGCCCCAGCATTTT. It translates to CASSYSPDSNQPQHF.

The CDR3, as DNA: TGTGCCAGCATACCCGGGCAGGGGACAGATACGCAGTATTTT. Translating it yields CASIPGQGTDTQYF. The rearrangement uses TRBV6-5 and TRBJ2-3; D perhaps matches TRBD1 (6 bases). From germline, CDR1 is MNHEY and CDR2 SVGAGI. The CDR3 consists of 14 residues. V dropped 7 bases and J dropped 3 bases, with 14 bases sitting between them.

The chain uses TRBV7-9 and TRBJ2-7; D gene ambiguous. The V and J ends lost 3 bases and 7 bases respectively, with 10 bases between them. Per the germline V gene, CDR1 is SEHNR and CDR2 is FQNEAQ (reference sequence). This CDR3 spans 12 amino acids. CDR3 DNA: TGTGCCAGCAGCTTTAGCCAAGGAGAGCAGTACTTC. Protein product: CASSFSQGEQYF.